This T cell receptor (beta chain) was documented in a study of T cells in Graves' hyperthyroidism and ophthalmopathy. This clonotype was recorded many times. Its antigen is as yet unknown. Germline CDR1 reads DFQATT; CDR2 reads SNEGSKA (reference sequence). Deletions cut 5 bases from V and 0 bases from J, with 17 bases between. The CDR3 covers 15 residues. Using RNA transcripts as the source, TCR beta CDR3 regions were amplified. Initially, a first-round RT-PCR of the TCR CDR3 employed the HTBI primer set. TCRdb re-analysed the multiplex PCR reads in MiXCR, keeping a single row per CDR3 protein. The sample yields some 340,000 distinct CDR3 sequences, approximately 13% seen once. Cells are PBMCs isolated from over 7.5 ml of fresh blood. Study results and caveats: Most thyroid clonotypes with frequency above 0.001 were detected in blood.

Sequenced: blood. This chain links TRBV20-1 with TRBJ2-7; D not resolved. The TCR was taken from a middle-aged woman with Graves' ophthalmopathy. The CDR3, as DNA: TGCAGTGCTGGCCCGGGCGGAGCCCTCTCCTACGAGCAGTACTTC. Its translation: CSAGPGGALSYEQYF.